This T cell receptor beta chain was obtained from a study of human T cells and chemical hapten exposure. Trimming removed 1 base from V and 9 bases from J, with 26 bases in between. The germline V gene has CDR1 DFQATT and CDR2 SNEGSKA (reference sequence). The CDR3 loop spans 17 amino acids. The authors' processing: Across samples, TCR counts had a median of about 92,000 and ranged from 23,224 to 690,600. TCRdb reanalysed the RACE reads using MiXCR and keeps one entry per CDR3 protein. For this entry, the V and J calls and clone size follow TCRdb and not the study's own pipeline. The sample lists 380,000 or so distinct CDR3 sequences; approximately 5.1% were seen once. The sample holds a few counts of this clonotype. Time point denoted: patch test 1, 2 weeks after DPC sensitization. The treatment here: therapeutic diphenylcyclopropenone sensitization with weekly scalp DPC. Prior to application of each patch test, blood was drawn.

This TCR came from a woman aged 45-59 years with alopecia areata. Some clones in this sample may be carry-over from other donors' samples. This rearrangement joins TRBV20-1 to TRBJ2-3; D is unresolved. Sequencing used whole blood, obtained in connection with sensitization to the hapten diphenylcyclopropenone (DPC). CDR3 nucleotides: TGCAGTGCTAGAGGGTTAGTTTCAAATCGCCGCGGAGAGACGCAGTATTTT. The encoded protein is CSARGLVSNRRGETQYF.